This TCR beta chain was found in a study of blood T cell repertoires in COVID-19. Turning to the study itself: COVID-19 samples from acute and convalescent phases originated in the United States, Italy and Spain. T cells, B-cell-depleted T cells, or PBMCs provided the cDNA or gDNA that served as material.

Original data processing: Estimates of nucleated cell counts were drawn from the amplification of reference gene primers. Repertoires were generated with immunoSEQ multiplex PCR, while TCRdb's copy carries only in-frame clones and drops some. D and trimming come from the DNA, and the V and J calls and clone size come from that table. The sample lists roughly 90,000 clones; around 85% were seen once. Germline V gene data show CDR1 as SGHTA and CDR2 as FQGNSA. The CDR3 extends over 15 amino acids. Trimming removed 0 bases at V and 2 bases at J, with 11 bases between. The clonotype was recovered from a human donor in a cohort sampled during active COVID-19. The chain combines TRBV7-2 with TRBJ2-7; tentatively, D is TRBD2 (6 bases). Sequenced sample: peripheral blood. This CDR3 is CASSLAPGDPYEQYF. The CDR3 DNA follows: TGTGCCAGCAGCTTAGCGCCGGGGGACCCCTACGAGCAGTACTTC. The full variable domain, rest sourced from reference TRBV7-2 and TRBJ2-7, is GAGVSQSPSNKVTEKGKDVELRCDPISGHTALYWYRQSLGQGLEFLIYFQGNSAPDKSGLPSDRFSAERTGGSVSTLTIQRTQQEDSAVYLCASSLAPGDPYEQYFGPGTRLTVT.